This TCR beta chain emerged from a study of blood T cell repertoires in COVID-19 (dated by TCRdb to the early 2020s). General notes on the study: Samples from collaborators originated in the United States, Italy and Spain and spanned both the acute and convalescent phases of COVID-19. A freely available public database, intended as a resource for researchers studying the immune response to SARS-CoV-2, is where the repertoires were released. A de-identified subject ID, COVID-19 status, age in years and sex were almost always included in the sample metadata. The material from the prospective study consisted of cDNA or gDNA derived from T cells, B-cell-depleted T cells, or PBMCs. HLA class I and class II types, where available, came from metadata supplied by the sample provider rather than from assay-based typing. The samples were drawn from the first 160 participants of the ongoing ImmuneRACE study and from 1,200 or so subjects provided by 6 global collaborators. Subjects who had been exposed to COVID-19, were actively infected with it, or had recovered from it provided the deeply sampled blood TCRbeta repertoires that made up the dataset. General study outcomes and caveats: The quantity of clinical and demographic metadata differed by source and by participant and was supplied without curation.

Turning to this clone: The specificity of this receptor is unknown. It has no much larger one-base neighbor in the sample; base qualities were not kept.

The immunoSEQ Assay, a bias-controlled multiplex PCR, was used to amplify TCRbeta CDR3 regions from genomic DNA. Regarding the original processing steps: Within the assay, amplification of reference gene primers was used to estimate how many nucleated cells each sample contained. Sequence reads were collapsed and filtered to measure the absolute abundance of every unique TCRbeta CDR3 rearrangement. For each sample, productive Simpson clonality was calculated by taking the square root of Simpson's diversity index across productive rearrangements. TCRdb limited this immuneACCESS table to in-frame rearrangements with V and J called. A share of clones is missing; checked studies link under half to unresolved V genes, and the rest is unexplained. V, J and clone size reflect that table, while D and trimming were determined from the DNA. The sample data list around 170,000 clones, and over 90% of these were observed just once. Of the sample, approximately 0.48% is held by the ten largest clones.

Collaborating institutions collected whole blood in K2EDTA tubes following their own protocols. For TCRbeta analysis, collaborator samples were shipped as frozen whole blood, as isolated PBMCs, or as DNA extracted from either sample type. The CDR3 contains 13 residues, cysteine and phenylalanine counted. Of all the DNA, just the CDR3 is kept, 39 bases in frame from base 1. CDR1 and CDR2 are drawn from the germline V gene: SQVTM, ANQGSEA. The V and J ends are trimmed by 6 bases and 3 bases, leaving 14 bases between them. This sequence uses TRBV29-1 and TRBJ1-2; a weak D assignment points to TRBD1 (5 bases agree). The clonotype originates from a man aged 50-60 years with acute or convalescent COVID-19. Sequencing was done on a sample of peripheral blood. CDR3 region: CSVGEGVDYGYTF. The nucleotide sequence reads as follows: TGCAGCGTGGGGGAGGGAGTTGACTATGGCTACACCTTC.